Below, 5 T cell receptor beta chains from the same sample are listed, as sequenced in a study of tissue T cells after allogeneic stem cell transplantation. TCRdb keeps only in-frame clones here, not all; method: immunoSEQ multiplex PCR. The repertoire holds about 3,300 clones, with around three quarters as singletons. Steroid-refractory graft-versus-host disease after allogeneic hematopoietic cell transplant qualified adults for prospective research-autopsy enrollment. This material consisted of small intestine tissue, taken at autopsy. The receptors were gathered from a male patient aged 60 or older with steroid-refractory graft-versus-host disease after an allogeneic stem cell transplant. These T cells may partly come from the graft donor.

The rearrangement uses TRBV28 and TRBJ1-2; a weak D match, TRBD1 (5 bases). This CDR3 contains 17 residues. V shed 5 bases and J shed 4 bases, with 23 bases lying between them. Looked up from germline, CDR1 is MDHEN and CDR2 is SYDVKM. The CDR3 sequence is CASSRKDRADMRYGYTF. CDR3 sequence (DNA): TGTGCCAGCAGTCGGAAAGACAGAGCCGACATGCGCTATGGCTACACCTTC.

This chain joins TRBV28 and TRBJ2-7, with D perhaps TRBD1 (6 bases). This CDR3 is 13 amino acids long. V gave up 11 bases and J gave up 3 bases, with 17 bases separating them. CDR1 is MDHEN and CDR2 is SYDVKM in the germline V gene. Here the CDR3 DNA reads TGTGCCGGGAGTCAGTCGACAGGCTACGAGCAGTACTTC. It yields the protein CAGSQSTGYEQYF.

The chain has TRBV5-6 and TRBJ2-4, with 10 bases identical to TRBD1. Germline lookup yields CDR1 SGHDT and CDR2 YYEEEE. V was pared by 4 bases and J by 7 bases, with 8 bases of the junction left unmatched. The CDR3 runs to 15 residues. The CDR3: CASSTRQGARNIQYF. Written as DNA, the CDR3 is TGTGCCAGCAGCACCAGACAGGGGGCGAGGAACATTCAGTACTTC.

The chain carries TRBV12-3 or TRBV12-4 and TRBJ2-7, with a weak D call TRBD1 (5 bases). The ends were cut back, 8 bases at V and 3 bases at J, with 14 bases in the middle. The CDR3 is 13 residues long. For the CDR3, the DNA is TGTGCCAGCGGATTAGACAGAATCTACGAGCAGTACTTC. It specifies CASGLDRIYEQYF.

The table lists this clone with a count of one. The rearrangement uses TRBV6-5 and TRBJ2-5; D is ambiguous. The V end lost 6 bases, the J end lost 5 bases, and 13 bases lay between the germline ends. This CDR3 region has 13 residues. Germline lookup yields CDR1 MNHEY and CDR2 SVGAGI. This chain's CDR3 is CASSLGIEETQYF. The CDR3 coding sequence is TGTGCCAGCAGCCTAGGGATCGAGGAGACCCAGTACTTC.